This record concerns one TCR beta chain sequence. The data were obtained in a study of blood T cells in healthy people across ages. Germline V gives CDR1 MDHEN, CDR2 SYDVKM. The CDR3 covers 15 residues. Trimming shortened V by 5 bases and J by 0 bases, and 14 bases separated the two germline ends. A sample-barcoded 5' primer and a J-beta primer mix were used in a second PCR of about 6 to 11 cycles. TCRdb redid the calling of the 5' RACE reads with MiXCR, one entry per CDR3 protein. The sample has around 400,000 distinct CDR3 sequences, 52% seen once. This TCR was recovered from a man between 60 and 75 years old in good health. J is TRBJ2-7 and V is TRBV28; D call uncertain. The source material was blood. The CDR3 DNA sequence: TGTGCCAGCAGTCCGCCCGACGCGAGCTCCTACGAGCAGTACTTC. Protein sequence: CASSPPDASSYEQYF.